This T cell receptor beta chain derives from a study of cytomegalovirus exposure and HLA in healthy donors. Worth noting for this clone: Its target is not known.

The CDR3 extends over 14 amino acids. Germline V gene sequence: CDR1 SNHLY, CDR2 FYNNEI. V was cut by 4 bases and J by 0 bases, with 9 bases left in between. Both 60 Vbeta primers and 13 Jbeta primers went into the PCR. The method was immunoSEQ multiplex PCR; TCRdb's version includes in-frame clones alone and lacks a portion of them. In the table there are some 200,000 clones, roughly 72% of which are singletons. Study-wide findings and caveats: The authors later linked a missense DCLRE1C variant to TCR beta V- and J-gene trimming. Analyses of presence and absence presupposed an approximately uniform sequencing depth across donors.

The material sequenced was PBMCs. The chain uses TRBV2 and TRBJ1-1; D is unclear. The sequence came from a woman aged 25-40 years in good health and CMV-seropositive. The DNA of the CDR3 is TGTGCCAGCAGTGGGGAGTTCATGAACACTGAAGCTTTCTTT. It encodes CASSGEFMNTEAFF.